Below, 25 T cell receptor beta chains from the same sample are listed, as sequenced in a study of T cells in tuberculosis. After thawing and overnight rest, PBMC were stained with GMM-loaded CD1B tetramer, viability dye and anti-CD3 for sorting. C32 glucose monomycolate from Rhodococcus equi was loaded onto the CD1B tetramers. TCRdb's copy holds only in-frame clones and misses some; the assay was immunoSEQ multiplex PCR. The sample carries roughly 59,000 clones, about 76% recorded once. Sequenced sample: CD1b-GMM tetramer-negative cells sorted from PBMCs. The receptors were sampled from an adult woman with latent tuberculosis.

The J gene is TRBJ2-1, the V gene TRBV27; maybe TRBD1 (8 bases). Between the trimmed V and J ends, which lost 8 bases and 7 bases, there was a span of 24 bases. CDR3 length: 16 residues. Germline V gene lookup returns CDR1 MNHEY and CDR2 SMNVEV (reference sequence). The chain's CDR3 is CASARFGGTGGNEQFF. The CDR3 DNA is TGTGCCAGCGCGCGCTTCGGGGGGACAGGAGGGAATGAGCAGTTCTTC.

The CDR3 protein is CASSHLGQGPYNEQFF. The DNA for the CDR3 is TGCGCCAGCAGCCACCTCGGACAGGGACCCTACAATGAGCAGTTCTTC. The rearrangement uses TRBV4-1 and TRBJ2-1, with TRBD1 identical over 8 bases. The CDR3 covers 16 residues. Germline trimming cut 3 bases from V and 2 bases from J; bases unmatched to any gene: 6. Germline CDR1 is MGHRA and CDR2 is YSYEKL.

The CDR3 loop is CASSAGGPEAFF. CDR3 DNA sequence: TGTGCCAGCAGCGCAGGGGGCCCTGAAGCTTTCTTT. The gene calls are TRBV9 and TRBJ1-1; TRBD1 aligns across 8 bases. In germline, CDR1 is SGDLS, CDR2 YYNGEE. V dropped 3 bases and J dropped 6; count of bases not matched to a gene: 1. The CDR3 is made up of 12 amino acids.

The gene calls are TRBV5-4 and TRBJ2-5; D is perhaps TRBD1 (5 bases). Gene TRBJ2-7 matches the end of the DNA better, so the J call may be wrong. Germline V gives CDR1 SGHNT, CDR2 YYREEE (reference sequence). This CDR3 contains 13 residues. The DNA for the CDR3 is TGTGCCAGCAGCTTTAAGGGGCCGGACGAGCAGTACTTC. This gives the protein CASSFKGPDEQYF.

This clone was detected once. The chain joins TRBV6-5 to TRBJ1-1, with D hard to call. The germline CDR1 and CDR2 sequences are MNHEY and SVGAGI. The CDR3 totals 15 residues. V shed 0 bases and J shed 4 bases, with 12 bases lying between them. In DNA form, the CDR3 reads TGTGCCAGCAGTTACTCGACGGAGGGTACCACTGAAGCTTTCTTT. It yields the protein CASSYSTEGTTEAFF.

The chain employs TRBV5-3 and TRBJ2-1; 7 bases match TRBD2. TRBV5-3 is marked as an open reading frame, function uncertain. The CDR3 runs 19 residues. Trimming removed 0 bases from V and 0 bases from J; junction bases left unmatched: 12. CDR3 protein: CARSLEGTNVTSSYNEQFF. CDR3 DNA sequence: TGTGCCAGAAGCTTGGAGGGGACTAACGTTACGAGCTCCTACAATGAGCAGTTCTTC.

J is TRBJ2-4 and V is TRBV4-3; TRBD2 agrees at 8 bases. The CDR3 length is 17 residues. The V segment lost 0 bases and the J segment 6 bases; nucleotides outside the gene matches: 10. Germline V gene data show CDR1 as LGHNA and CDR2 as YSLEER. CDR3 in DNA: TGCGCCAGCAGCCAAGATCCCCCAGCGGGGGACTTAAACATTCAGTACTTC. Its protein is CASSQDPPAGDLNIQYF.

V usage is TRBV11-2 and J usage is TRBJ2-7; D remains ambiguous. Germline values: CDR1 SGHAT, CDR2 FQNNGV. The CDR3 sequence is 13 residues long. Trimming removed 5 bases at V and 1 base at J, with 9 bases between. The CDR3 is CASSVARSYEQYF. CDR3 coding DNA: TGTGCCAGCAGCGTCGCACGGTCCTACGAGCAGTACTTC.

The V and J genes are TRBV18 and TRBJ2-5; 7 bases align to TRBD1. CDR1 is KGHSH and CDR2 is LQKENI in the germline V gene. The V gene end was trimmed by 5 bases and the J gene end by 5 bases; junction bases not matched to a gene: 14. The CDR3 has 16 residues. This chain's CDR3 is CASSSRDPTRGETQYF. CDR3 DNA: TGTGCCAGCTCATCCCGGGACCCAACCAGGGGGGAGACCCAGTACTTC.

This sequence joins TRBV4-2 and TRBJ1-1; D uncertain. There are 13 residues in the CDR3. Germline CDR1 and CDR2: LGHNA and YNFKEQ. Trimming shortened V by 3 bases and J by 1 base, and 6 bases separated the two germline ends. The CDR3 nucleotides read TGTGCCAGCAGCCAGACAAAGAACACTGAAGCTTTCTTT. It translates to CASSQTKNTEAFF.

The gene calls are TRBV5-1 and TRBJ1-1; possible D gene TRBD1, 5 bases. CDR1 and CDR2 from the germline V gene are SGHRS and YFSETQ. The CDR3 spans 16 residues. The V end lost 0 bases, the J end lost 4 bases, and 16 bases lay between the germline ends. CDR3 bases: TGCGCCAGCAGCTTGGCCCTAACATTGGGGGGCACTGAAGCTTTCTTT. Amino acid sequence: CASSLALTLGGTEAFF.

The CDR3 nucleotides are TGTGCCAGCAGTTACCCGGGAGGAGGAGAGACCCAGTACTTC. Its protein product is CASSYPGGGETQYF. This rearrangement joins TRBV6-5 to TRBJ2-5; 7 bases agree with TRBD2. Germline lookup yields CDR1 MNHEY and CDR2 SVGAGI. V dropped 2 bases and J dropped 4; count of bases not matched to a gene: 4. CDR3 length: 14 residues.

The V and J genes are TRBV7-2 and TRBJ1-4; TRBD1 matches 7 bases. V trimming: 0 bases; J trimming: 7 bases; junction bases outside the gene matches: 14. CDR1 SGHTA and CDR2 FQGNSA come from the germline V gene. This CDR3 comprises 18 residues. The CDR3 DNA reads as TGTGCCAGCAGCTTAGCAGCCCCAGCAGGGGGTAAGGGTGAAAAACTGTTTTTT. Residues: CASSLAAPAGGKGEKLFF.

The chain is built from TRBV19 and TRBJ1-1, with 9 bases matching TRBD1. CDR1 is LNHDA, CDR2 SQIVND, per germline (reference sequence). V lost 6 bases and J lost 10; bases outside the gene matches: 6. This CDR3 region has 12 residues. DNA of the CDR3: TGTGCCAGTAGACCGGGACAGGGTGTAGCTTTCTTT. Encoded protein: CASRPGQGVAFF.

The chain's CDR3 is CASSSPGLGIFYEQYF. DNA for the CDR3: TGTGCCAGCAGTTCGCCGGGACTAGGTATCTTCTACGAGCAGTACTTC. The chain is built from TRBV6-5 and TRBJ2-5; 8 nucleotides align to TRBD2. The assigned J gene may be wrong: the sequence end matches TRBJ2-7 better. The CDR3 covers 16 residues. Germline V gene sequence: CDR1 MNHEY, CDR2 SVGAGI.

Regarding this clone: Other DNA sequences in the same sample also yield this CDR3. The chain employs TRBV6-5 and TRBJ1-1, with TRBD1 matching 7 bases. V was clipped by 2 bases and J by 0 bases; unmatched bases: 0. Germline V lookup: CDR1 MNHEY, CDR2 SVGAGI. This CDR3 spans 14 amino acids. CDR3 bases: TGTGCCAGCAGTTACACAGGGGTGAACACTGAAGCTTTCTTT. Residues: CASSYTGVNTEAFF.

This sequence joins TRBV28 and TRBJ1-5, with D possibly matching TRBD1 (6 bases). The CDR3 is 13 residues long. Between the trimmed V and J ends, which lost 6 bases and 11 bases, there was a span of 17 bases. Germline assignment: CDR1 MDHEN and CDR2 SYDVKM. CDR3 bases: TGTGCCAGCAGAACGCGGGGGCGACTGGCCCAGCATTTT. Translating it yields CASRTRGRLAQHF.

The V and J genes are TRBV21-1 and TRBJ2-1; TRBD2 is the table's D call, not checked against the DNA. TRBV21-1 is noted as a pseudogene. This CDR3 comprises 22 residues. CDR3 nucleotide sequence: TGTGCCAGCAGCAAACCTTGCAGGACTAGCGGGAGACTCGAGGGGCTATACAATGAGCAGTTCTTC. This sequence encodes CASSKPCRTSGRLEGLYNEQFF.

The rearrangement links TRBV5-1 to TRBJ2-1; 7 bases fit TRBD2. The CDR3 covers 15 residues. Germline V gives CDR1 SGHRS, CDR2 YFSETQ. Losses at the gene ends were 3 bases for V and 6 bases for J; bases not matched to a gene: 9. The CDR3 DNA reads TGCGCCAGCAGCTCGAACCAGGGCGGGGGCAATGAGCAGTTCTTC. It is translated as CASSSNQGGGNEQFF.

The CDR3: CASSLAGTAREQYF. The CDR3, as DNA: TGTGCCAGCAGCTTAGCGGGGACAGCCCGCGAGCAGTACTTC. This chain uses TRBV7-9 with TRBJ2-7, with 7 bases lining up with TRBD1. Germline V gene sequence: CDR1 SEHNR, CDR2 FQNEAQ (reference sequence). The CDR3 extends over 14 amino acids. V trimming: 0 bases; J trimming: 6 bases; junction bases outside the gene matches: 5. Full variable domain (missing parts from reference TRBV7-9 and TRBJ2-7): DTGVSQNPRHKITKRGQNVTFRCDPISEHNRLYWYRQTLGQGPEFLTYFQNEAQLEKSRLLSDRFSAERPKGSFSTLEIQRTEQGDSAMYLCASSLAGTAREQYFGPGTRLTVT.

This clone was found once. The CDR3 DNA reads TGTGCCACCAGCAGAGATTCCTTCAGGAATAAGCTGGACTACGAGCAGTACTTC. Translating it yields CATSRDSFRNKLDYEQYF. The V and J genes are TRBV15 and TRBJ2-7; no definite D call. V was clipped by 0 bases and J by 3 bases, with 21 bases between them. In germline, CDR1 is LNHNV, CDR2 YYDKDF (reference sequence). The length of the CDR3 is 18 residues.

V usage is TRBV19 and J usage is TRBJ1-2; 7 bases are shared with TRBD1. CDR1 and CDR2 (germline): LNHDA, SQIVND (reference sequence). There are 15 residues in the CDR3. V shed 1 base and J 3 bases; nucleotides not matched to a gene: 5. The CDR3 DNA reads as TGTGCCAGTAGTATAGGACAGGGATTCGACTATGGCTACACCTTC. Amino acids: CASSIGQGFDYGYTF.

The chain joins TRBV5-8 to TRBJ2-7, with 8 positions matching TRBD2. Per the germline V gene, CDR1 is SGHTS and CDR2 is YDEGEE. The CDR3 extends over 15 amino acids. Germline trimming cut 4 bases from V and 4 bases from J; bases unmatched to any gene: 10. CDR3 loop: CASSPRGGQLYEQYF. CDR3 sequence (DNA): TGTGCCAGCAGCCCCCGGGGGGGGCAATTATACGAGCAGTACTTC.

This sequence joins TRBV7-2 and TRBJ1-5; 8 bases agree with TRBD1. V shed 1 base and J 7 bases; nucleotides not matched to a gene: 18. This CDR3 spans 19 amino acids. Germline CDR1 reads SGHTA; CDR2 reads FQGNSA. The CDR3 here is CASSLGWGRGPTLGQPQHF. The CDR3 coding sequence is TGTGCCAGCAGCTTAGGTTGGGGCAGGGGGCCTACCTTAGGACAGCCCCAGCATTTT.

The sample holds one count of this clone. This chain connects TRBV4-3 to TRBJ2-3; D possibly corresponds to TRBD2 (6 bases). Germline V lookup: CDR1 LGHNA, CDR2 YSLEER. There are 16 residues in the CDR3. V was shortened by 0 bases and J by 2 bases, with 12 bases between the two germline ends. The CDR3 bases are TGCGCCAGCAGCCAAGACCGGCGGGGCCTCACAGATACGCAGTATTTT. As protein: CASSQDRRGLTDTQYF.